This T cell receptor beta chain was profiled in a study of OX40 agonist ivuxolimab in advanced cancers. For the study at large: Treatment of patients was with ivuxolimab, an agonistic anti-OX40 (CD134) antibody. It was permissible to have had prior anti-PD-1, anti-PD-L1 or anti-CTLA-4 therapy, and 40% had some.

The protocol was immunoSEQ multiplex PCR, while the TCRdb copy is restricted to in-frame clones and leaves out a portion. The sample shows 15,000 to 20,000 clones, around 73% of them seen only once. Germline loops: CDR1 LNHNV, CDR2 YYDKDF (reference sequence). The CDR3 length is 17 residues. The V segment lost 5 bases and the J segment 9 bases; nucleotides outside the gene matches: 15. To note about this clone: The target antigen is unknown.

The study's findings and limits: The study observed clonal expansion of CD4+ and CD8+ blood T cells by week 6 at 0.1 to 3.0 mg/kg.

Peripheral blood came from all dose cohorts at three timepoints. The sequence was collected from an adult with an advanced solid tumor such as melanoma, head and neck, liver or kidney cancer. Sequenced here: CD4+ or CD8+ T cells sorted from blood, sampled in a trial of the OX40 agonist ivuxolimab. The chain links TRBV15 to TRBJ2-1; 11 bases map to TRBD1. The chain's CDR3 is CATSAVFRDRGAFEQFF. The CDR3 DNA reads TGTGCCACCAGCGCAGTATTCCGGGACAGGGGGGCATTTGAGCAGTTCTTC.